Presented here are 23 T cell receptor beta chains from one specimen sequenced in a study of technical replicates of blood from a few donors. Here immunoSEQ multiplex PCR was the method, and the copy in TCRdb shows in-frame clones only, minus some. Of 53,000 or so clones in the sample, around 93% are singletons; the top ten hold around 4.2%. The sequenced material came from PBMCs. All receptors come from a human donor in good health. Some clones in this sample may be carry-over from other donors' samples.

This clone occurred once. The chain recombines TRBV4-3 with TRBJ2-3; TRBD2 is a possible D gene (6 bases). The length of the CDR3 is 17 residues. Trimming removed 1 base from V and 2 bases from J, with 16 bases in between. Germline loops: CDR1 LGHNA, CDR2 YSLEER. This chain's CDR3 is CASSQAYGGIITDTQYF. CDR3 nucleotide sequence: TGCGCCAGCAGCCAAGCCTACGGCGGGATAATCACAGATACGCAGTATTTT.

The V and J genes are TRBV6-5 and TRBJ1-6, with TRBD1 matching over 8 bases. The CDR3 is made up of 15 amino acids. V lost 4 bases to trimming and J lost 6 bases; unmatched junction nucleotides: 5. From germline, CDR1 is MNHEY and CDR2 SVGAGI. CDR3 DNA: TGTGCCAGCAGTTTCACAGGGGGAAGTAATTCACCCCTCCACTTT. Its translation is CASSFTGGSNSPLHF.

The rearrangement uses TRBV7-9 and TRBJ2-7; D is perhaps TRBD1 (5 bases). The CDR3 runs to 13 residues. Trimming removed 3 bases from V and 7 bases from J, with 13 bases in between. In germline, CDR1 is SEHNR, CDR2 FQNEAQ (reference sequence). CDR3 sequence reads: CASSFSGSGEQYF. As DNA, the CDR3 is TGTGCCAGCAGCTTTTCAGGGTCTGGGGAGCAGTACTTC.

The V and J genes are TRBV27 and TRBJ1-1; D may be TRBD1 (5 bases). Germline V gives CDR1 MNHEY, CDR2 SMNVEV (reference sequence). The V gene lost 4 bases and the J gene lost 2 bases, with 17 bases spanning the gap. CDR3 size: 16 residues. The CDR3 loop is CASSSDSSLRNTEAFF. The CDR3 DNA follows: TGTGCCAGCAGTTCCGACAGTTCACTCCGTAACACTGAAGCTTTCTTT.

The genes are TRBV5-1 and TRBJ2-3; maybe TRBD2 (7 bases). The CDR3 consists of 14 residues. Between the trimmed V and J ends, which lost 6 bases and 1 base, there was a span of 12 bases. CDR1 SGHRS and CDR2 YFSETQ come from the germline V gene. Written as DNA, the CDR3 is TGCGCCAGCAACCCGGGGGGCCGCACAGATACGCAGTATTTT. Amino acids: CASNPGGRTDTQYF.

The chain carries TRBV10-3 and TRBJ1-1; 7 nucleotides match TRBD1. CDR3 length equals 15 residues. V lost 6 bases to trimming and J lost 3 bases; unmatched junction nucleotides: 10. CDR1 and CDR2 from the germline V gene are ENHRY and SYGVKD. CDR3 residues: CAIREQGLEHTEAFF. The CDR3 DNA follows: TGTGCCATCAGAGAACAGGGGCTGGAGCACACTGAAGCTTTCTTT.

CDR3 sequence (DNA): TGTGCCTGGAGTGGACAGACAGGGGACGATGAAAAACTGTTTTTT. This gives the protein CAWSGQTGDDEKLFF. This chain uses TRBV30 with TRBJ1-4; 8 bases agree with TRBD1. V gave up 1 base and J gave up 6 bases; unmatched junction bases: 7. This CDR3 contains 15 residues. The germline V gene has CDR1 GTSNPN and CDR2 SVGIG (reference sequence).

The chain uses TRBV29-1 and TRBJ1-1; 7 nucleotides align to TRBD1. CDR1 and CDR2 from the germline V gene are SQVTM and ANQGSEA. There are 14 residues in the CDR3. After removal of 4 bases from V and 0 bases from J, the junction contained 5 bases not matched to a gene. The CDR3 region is CSVVGGQMNTEAFF. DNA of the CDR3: TGCAGCGTTGTGGGGGGACAGATGAACACTGAAGCTTTCTTT.

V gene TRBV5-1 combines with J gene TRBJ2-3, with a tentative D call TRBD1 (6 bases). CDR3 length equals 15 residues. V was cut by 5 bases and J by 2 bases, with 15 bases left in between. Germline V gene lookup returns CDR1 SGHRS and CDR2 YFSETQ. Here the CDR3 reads CASRRDTGPTDTQYF. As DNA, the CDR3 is TGCGCCAGCAGGAGGGACACGGGGCCCACAGATACGCAGTATTTT.

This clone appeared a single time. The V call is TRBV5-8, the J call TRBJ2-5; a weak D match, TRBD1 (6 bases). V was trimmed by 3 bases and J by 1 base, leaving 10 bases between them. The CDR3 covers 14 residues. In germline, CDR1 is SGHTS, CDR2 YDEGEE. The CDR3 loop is CASSSRTAQETQYF. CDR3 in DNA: TGTGCCAGCAGCTCAAGGACAGCCCAAGAGACCCAGTACTTC. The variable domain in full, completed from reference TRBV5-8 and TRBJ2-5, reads EAGVTQSPTHLIKTRGQQATLRCSPISGHTSVYWYQQALGLGLQFLLWYDEGEERNRGNFPPRFSGRQFPNYSSELNVNALELEDSALYLCASSSRTAQETQYFGPGTRLLVL.

The CDR3 sequence: CASSLRGTGATYEQYF. The DNA of the CDR3 is TGTGCCAGCAGCTTACGCGGGACAGGGGCGACCTACGAGCAGTACTTC. The V and J genes are TRBV11-2 and TRBJ2-7; 10 bases are a match to TRBD1. V shed 2 bases and J 2 bases; nucleotides not matched to a gene: 6. The germline V gene has CDR1 SGHAT and CDR2 FQNNGV. The CDR3 has 16 amino acids.

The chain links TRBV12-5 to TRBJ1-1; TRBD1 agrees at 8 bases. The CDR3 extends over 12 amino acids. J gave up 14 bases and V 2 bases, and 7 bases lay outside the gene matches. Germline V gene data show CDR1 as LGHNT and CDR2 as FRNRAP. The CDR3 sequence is CASGLWQGALFF. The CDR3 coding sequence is TGTGCTAGTGGTTTGTGGCAGGGGGCCTTATTCTTT.

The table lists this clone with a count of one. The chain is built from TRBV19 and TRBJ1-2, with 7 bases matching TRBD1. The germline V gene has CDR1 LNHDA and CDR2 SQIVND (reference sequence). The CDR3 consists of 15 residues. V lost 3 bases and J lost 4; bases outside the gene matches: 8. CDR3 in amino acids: CASSMPEGGFYGYTF. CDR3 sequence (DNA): TGTGCCAGTAGTATGCCCGAAGGGGGCTTCTATGGCTACACCTTC.

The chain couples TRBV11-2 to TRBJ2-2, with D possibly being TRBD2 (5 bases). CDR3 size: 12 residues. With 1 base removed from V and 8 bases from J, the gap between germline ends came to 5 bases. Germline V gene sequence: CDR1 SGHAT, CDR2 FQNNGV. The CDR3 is CASSLGEGELFF. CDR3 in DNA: TGTGCCAGCAGCTTAGGGGAGGGGGAGCTGTTTTTT.

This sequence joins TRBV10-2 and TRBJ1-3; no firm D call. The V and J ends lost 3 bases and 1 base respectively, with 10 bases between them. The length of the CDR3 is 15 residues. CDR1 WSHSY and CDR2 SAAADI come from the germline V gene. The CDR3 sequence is CASSDRRRSGNTIYF. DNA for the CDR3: TGCGCCAGCAGTGACAGGAGGAGATCTGGAAACACCATATATTTT.

CDR3 bases: TGCGCCAGCAGCCAAGAGAGTGACTTGAATGAAAAACTGTTTTTT. It encodes CASSQESDLNEKLFF. The V call is TRBV4-3, the J call TRBJ1-4; D uncertain. This CDR3 comprises 15 residues. Germline V CDR1 and CDR2: LGHNA, YSLEER. The V end was cut by 0 bases, the J end by 5 bases, with 10 bases between.

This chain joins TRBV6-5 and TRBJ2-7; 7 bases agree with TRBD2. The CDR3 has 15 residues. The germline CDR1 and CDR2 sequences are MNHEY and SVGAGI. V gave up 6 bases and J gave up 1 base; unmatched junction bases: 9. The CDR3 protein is CASSRGDYRSYEQYF. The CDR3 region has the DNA TGTGCCAGCAGCCGCGGGGACTACCGATCCTACGAGCAGTACTTC.

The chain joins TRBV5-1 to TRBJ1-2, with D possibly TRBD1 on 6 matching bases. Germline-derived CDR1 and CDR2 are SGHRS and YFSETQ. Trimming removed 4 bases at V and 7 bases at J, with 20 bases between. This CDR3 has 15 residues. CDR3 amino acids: CASSPSPAGEGGYTF. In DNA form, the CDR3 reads TGCGCCAGCAGCCCCTCTCCGGCAGGGGAGGGTGGCTACACCTTC.

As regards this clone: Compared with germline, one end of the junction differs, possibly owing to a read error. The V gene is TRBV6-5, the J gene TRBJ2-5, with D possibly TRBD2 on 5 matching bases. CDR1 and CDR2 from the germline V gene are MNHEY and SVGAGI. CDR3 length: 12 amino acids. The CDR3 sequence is CASSNSGGTQYF. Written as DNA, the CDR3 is TGTGCCAGCAGTAACTCCGGAGGGACCCAGTACTTC.

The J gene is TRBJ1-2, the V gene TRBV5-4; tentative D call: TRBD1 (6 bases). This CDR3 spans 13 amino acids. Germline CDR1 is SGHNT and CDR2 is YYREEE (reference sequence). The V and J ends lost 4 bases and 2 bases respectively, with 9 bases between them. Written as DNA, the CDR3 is TGTGCCAGCAGCCGAGGACAGAACTATGGCTACACCTTC. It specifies CASSRGQNYGYTF.

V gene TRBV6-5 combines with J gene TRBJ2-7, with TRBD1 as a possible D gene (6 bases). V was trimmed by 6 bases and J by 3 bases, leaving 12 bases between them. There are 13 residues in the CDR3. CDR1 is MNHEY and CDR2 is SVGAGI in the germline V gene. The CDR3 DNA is TGTGCCAGCAGGGGAAAAGGGGGCTACGAGCAGTACTTC. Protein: CASRGKGGYEQYF.

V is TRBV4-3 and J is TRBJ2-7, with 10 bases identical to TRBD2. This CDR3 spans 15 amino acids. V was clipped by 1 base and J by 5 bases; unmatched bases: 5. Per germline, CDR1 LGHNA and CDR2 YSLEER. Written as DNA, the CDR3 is TGCGCCAGCAGCCAAGCTCTAGCGGGAGTCCACGAGCAGTACTTC. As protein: CASSQALAGVHEQYF.

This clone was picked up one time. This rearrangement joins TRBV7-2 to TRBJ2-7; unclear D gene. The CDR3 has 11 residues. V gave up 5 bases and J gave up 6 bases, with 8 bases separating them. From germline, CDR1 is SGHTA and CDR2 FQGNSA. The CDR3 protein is CASSPGSEQYF. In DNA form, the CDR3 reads TGTGCCAGCAGCCCAGGATCCGAGCAGTACTTC.